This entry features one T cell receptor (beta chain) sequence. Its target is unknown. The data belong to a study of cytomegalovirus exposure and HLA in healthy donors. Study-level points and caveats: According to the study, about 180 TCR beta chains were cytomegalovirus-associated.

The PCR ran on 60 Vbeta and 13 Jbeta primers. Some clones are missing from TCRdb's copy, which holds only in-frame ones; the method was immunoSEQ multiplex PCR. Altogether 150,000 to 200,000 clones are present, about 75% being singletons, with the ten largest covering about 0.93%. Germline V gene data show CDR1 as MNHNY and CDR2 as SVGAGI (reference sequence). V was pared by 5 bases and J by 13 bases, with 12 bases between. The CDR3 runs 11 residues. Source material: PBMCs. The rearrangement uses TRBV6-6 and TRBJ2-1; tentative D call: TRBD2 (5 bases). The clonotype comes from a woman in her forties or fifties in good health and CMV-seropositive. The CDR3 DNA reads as TGTGCCAGCAGTCAAGGACTTATACAGTTCTTC. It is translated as CASSQGLIQFF.